This T cell receptor beta chain appears in the sequencing data of a study of T cells in Graves' hyperthyroidism and ophthalmopathy. Template material for amplifying TCR beta CDR3 regions consisted of RNA transcripts. The HTBI primer set drove a first-round RT-PCR of the TCR CDR3. TCRdb ran MiXCR on the multiplex PCR reads and lists one entry per CDR3 protein. The sample contains roughly 570,000 distinct CDR3 sequences, under 60% of which appear only once. The definition of stable Graves' hyperthyroidism was no ophthalmopathy progression within 18 months. Reasons for excluding patients were uncontrolled infection, other autoimmune disease, pregnancy or lactation. The germline CDR1 and CDR2 sequences are WNHNN and SYGVQD (reference sequence). The CDR3 is 15 amino acids. A note on this clonotype: A read error may explain this, as a much larger clone is one base away.

The chain uses TRBV10-1 and TRBJ2-5, with 8 bases that match TRBD2. The clonotype originates from a woman aged 18-29 years with Graves' hyperthyroidism. What was sequenced was peripheral blood or thyroid tissue (not recorded which). The CDR3 region has the DNA TGTGCCATCAGGGCTTTAGCGGGAACCAGGGAGACCCAGTACTTC. Translated, it gives CAIRALAGTRETQYF.